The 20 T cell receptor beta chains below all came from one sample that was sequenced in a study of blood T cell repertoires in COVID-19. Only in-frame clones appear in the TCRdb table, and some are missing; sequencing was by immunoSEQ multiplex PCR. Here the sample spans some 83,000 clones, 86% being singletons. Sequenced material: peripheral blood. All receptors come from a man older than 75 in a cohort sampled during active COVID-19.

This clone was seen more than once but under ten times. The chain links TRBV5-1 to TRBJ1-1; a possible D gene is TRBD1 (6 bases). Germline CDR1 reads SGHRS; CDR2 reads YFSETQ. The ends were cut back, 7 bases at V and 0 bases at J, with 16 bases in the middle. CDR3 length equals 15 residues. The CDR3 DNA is TGCGCCAGCTCCGAACAGACAGGTTTGAACACTGAAGCTTTCTTT. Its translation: CASSEQTGLNTEAFF. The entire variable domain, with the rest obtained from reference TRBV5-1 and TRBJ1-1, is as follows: KAGVTQTPRYLIKTRGQQVTLSCSPISGHRSVSWYQQTPGQGLQFLFEYFSETQRNKGNFPGRFSGRQFSNSRSEMNVSTLELGDSALYLCASSEQTGLNTEAFFGQGTRLTVV.

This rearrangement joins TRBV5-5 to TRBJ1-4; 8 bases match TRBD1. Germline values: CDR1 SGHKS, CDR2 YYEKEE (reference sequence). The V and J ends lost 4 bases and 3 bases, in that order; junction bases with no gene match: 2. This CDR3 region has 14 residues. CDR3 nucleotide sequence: TGTGCCAGCAGCCCGGGACAGGCTAATGAAAAACTGTTTTTT. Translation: CASSPGQANEKLFF.

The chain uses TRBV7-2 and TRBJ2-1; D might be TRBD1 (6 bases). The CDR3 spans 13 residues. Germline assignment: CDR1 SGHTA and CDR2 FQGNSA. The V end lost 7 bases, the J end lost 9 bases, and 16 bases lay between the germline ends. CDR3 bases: TGTGCCAGCAACCGACAGGTTTTGAGTGAGCAGTTCTTC. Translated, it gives CASNRQVLSEQFF.

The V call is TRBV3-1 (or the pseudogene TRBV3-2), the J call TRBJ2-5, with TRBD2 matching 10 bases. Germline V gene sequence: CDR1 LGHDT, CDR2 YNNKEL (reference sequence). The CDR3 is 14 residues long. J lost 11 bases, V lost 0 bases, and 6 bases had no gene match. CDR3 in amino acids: CASSQDASGGAQYF. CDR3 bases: TGTGCCAGCAGCCAAGACGCTAGCGGGGGAGCACAGTACTTC.

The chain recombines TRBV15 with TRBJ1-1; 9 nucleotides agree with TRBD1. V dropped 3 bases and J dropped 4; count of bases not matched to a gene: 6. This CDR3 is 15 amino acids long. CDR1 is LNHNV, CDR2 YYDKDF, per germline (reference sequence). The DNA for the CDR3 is TGTGCCACCAGCAGGCAGACAGGGGGGGGCACTGAAGCTTTCTTT. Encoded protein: CATSRQTGGGTEAFF.

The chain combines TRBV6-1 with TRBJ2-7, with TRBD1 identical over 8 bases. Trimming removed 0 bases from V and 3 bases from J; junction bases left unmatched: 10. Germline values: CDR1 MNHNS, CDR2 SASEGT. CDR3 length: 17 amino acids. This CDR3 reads CASSEAAFGQGIYEQYF. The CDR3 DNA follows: TGTGCCAGCAGTGAAGCGGCCTTTGGACAGGGAATCTACGAGCAGTACTTC.

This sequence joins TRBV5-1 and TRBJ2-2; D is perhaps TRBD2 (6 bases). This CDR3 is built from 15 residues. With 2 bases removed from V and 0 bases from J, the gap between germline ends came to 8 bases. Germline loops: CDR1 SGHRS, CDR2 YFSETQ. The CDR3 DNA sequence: TGCGCCAGCAGCTTACCGGGGGCGAACACCGGGGAGCTGTTTTTT. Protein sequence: CASSLPGANTGELFF.

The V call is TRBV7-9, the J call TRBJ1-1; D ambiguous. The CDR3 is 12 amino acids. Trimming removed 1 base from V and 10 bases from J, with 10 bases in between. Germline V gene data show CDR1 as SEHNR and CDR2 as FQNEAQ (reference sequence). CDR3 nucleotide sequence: TGTGCCAGCAGCTTAGAGGCGGGGAGAGCTTTCTTT. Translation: CASSLEAGRAFF.

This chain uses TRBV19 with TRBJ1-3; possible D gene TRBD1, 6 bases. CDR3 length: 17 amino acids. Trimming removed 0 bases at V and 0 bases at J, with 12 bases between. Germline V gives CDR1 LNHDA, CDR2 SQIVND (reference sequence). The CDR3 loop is CASSIDLDRLSGNTIYF. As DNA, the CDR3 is TGTGCCAGTAGTATAGACCTCGACAGGCTCTCTGGAAACACCATATATTTT.

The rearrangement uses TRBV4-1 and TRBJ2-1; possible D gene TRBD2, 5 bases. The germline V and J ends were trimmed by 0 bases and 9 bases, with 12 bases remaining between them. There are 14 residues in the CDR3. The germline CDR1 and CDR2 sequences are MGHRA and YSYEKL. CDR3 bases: TGCGCCAGCAGCCAAGATGCGGTAGGACTTGAGCAGTTCTTC. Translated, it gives CASSQDAVGLEQFF.

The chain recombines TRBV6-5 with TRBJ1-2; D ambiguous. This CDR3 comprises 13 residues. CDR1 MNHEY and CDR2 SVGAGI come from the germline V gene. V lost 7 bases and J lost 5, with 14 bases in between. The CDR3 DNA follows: TGTGCCAGCAAACCCCCGGAGGGTTATGGCTACACCTTC. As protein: CASKPPEGYGYTF.

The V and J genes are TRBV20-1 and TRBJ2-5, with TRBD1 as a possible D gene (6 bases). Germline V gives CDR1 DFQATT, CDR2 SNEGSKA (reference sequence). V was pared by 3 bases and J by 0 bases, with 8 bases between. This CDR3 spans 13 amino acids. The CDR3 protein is CSASQGYQETQYF. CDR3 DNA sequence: TGCAGTGCTAGTCAGGGGTACCAAGAGACCCAGTACTTC.

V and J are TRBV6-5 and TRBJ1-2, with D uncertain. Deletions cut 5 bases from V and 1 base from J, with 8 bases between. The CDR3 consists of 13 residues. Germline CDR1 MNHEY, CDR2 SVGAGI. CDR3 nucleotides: TGTGCCAGCAGTAGAAACTTTAACTATGGCTACACCTTC. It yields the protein CASSRNFNYGYTF.

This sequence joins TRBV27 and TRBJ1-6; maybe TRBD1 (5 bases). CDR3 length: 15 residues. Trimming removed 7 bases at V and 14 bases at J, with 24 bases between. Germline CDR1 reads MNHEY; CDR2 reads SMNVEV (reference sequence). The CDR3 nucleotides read TGTGCCAGCACAGGCAGGGCAGGCGCCATTGGTACCCTCCACTTT. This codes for CASTGRAGAIGTLHF.

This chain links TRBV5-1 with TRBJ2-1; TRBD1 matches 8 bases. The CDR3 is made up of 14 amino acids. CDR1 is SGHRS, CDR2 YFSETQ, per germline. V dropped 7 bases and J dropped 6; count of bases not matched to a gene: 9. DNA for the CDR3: TGCGCCAGCCGTCTGCGGACAGGGTTCAATGAGCAGTTCTTC. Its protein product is CASRLRTGFNEQFF. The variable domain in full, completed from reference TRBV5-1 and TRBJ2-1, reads KAGVTQTPRYLIKTRGQQVTLSCSPISGHRSVSWYQQTPGQGLQFLFEYFSETQRNKGNFPGRFSGRQFSNSRSEMNVSTLELGDSALYLCASRLRTGFNEQFFGPGTRLTVL.

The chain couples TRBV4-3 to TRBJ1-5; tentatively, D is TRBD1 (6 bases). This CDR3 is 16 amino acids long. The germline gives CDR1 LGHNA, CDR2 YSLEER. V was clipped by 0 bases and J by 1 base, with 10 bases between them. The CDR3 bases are TGCGCCAGCAGCCAAGACAGGGGAGGGAGCAATCAGCCCCAGCATTTT. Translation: CASSQDRGGSNQPQHF.

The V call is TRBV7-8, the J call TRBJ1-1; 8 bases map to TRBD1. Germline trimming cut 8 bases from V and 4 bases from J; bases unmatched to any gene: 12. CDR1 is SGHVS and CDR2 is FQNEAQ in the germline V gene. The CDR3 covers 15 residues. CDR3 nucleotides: TGTGCCAGCGGGACCAGGGGGCGATCGGGCACTGAAGCTTTCTTT. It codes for CASGTRGRSGTEAFF.

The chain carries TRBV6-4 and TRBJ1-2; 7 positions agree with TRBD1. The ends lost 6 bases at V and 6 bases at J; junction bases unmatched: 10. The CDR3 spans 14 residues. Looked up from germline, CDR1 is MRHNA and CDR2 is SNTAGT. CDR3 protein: CASRDNRGRDGYTF. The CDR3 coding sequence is TGTGCCAGCAGGGACAACAGGGGAAGGGATGGCTACACCTTC.

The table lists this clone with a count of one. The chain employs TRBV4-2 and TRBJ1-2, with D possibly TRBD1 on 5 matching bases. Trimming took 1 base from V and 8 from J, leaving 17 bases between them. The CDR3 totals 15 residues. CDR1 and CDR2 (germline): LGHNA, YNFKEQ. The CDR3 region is CASSQGQTGLGGYTF. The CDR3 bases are TGTGCCAGCAGCCAAGGGCAAACAGGCCTTGGAGGCTACACCTTC.

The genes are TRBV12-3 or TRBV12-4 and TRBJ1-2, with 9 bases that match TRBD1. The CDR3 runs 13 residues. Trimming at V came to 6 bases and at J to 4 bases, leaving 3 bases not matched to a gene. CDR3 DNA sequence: TGTGCCAGCAGCCAGGGACAGGGCTATGGCTACACCTTC. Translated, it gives CASSQGQGYGYTF.